This T cell receptor (beta chain) derives from a study of blood T cells in healthy people across ages. Study-level points and caveats: Measured against age, TCR beta diversity per million T cells decreased in a roughly linear manner.

Caucasian, healthy and from Russia, the donors were aged between about 6 and 100. Each donor supplied around 10 milliliters of peripheral blood. This clonotype was seen repeatedly, ten times or more. Its antigen is still unknown. Losses at the gene ends were 0 bases for V and 5 bases for J; bases not matched to a gene: 12. This CDR3 is built from 18 residues. Germline values: CDR1 SGHRS, CDR2 YFSETQ. Primers used in a second PCR of roughly 7 to 11 cycles were a sample-barcoded 5' primer and a J-beta primer mix. TCRdb independently ran MiXCR on the 5' RACE reads; one entry per CDR3 protein. The table shows 1 million to 1.2 million distinct CDR3 sequences, with less than 45% occurring only once.

The chain joins TRBV5-1 to TRBJ1-5, with 9 bases identical to TRBD1. The receptor comes from a man aged 18 to 29 in good health. The sample taken for sequencing was blood. Written as DNA, the CDR3 is TGCGCCAGCAGCTTGGAACCTCGGACAGGGGAAGCCGATCAGCCCCAGCATTTT. Translating gives CASSLEPRTGEADQPQHF. Full variable domain (rest looked up from reference TRBV5-1 and TRBJ1-5): KAGVTQTPRYLIKTRGQQVTLSCSPISGHRSVSWYQQTPGQGLQFLFEYFSETQRNKGNFPGRFSGRQFSNSRSEMNVSTLELGDSALYLCASSLEPRTGEADQPQHFGDGTRLSIL.